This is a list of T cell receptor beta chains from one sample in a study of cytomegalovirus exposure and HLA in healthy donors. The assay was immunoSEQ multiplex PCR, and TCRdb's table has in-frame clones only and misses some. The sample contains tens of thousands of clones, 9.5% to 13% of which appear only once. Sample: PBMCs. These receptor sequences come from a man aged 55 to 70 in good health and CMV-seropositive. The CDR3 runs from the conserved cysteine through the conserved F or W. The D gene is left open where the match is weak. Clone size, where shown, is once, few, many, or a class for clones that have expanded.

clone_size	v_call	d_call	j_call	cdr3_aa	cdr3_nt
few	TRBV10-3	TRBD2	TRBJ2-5	CAISELASGGERETQYF	TGTGCCATCAGTGAGTTGGCTAGCGGGGGGGAAAGAGAGACCCAGTACTTC
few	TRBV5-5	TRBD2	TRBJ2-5	CASSLLAGGQETQYF	TGTGCCAGCAGCCTACTAGCGGGGGGCCAAGAGACCCAGTACTTC
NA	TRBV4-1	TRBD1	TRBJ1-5	CASSQRTGINEPQHF	TGCGCCAGCAGCCAAAGGACAGGGATTAATGAGCCCCAGCATTTT
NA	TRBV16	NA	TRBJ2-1	CASSQRGSSNEQFF	TGTGCCAGCAGCCAAAGGGGTTCGAGTAATGAGCAGTTCTTC
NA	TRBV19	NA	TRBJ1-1	CASTSDGVTEAFF	TGTGCCAGTACCTCGGACGGGGTCACTGAAGCTTTCTTT
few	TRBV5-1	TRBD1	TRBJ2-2	CASSMGTGGVDTGELFF	TGCGCCAGCAGCATGGGGACAGGGGGCGTAGACACCGGGGAGCTGTTTTTT
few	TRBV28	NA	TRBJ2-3	CASSFHSTTYTDTQYF	TGTGCCAGCAGTTTCCATAGCACGACCTACACAGATACGCAGTATTTT
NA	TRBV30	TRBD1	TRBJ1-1	CAWSVGTGEAFF	TGTGCCTGGAGTGTAGGGACAGGTGAAGCTTTCTTT
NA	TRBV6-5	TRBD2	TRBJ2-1	CASMIAGGLNEQFF	TGTGCCAGTATGATAGCGGGAGGGCTAAATGAGCAGTTCTTC
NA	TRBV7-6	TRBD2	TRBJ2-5	CASSLGGAGAQETQYF	TGTGCCAGCAGCTTAGGTGGAGCGGGGGCCCAAGAGACCCAGTACTTC
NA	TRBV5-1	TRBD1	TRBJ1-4	CASSRDRGLDEKLFF	TGCGCCAGCAGCAGGGACAGGGGGCTGGATGAAAAACTGTTTTTT
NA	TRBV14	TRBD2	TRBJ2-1	CASSQASGRLDEQFF	TGTGCCAGCAGCCAGGCCAGCGGGAGGTTGGATGAGCAGTTCTTC
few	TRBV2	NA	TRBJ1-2	CASSESGRGYTF	TGTGCCAGCAGTGAGTCAGGGCGCGGCTACACCTTC
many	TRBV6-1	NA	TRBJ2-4	CASSGLIAKNIQYF	TGTGCCAGCAGTGGACTGATAGCCAAAAACATTCAGTACTTC
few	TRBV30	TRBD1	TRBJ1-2	CASNGWGDRGLEVDYGYTF	TGTGCCTCGAACGGATGGGGGGACAGGGGGCTCGAGGTGGACTATGGCTACACCTTC
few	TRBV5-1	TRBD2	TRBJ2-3	CASSSQARTSHSTDTQYF	TGCGCCAGCAGCTCTCAGGCCAGGACTAGCCATAGCACAGATACGCAGTATTTT
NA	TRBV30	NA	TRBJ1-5	CAWSHRDNQPQHF	TGTGCCTGGAGCCACAGGGACAATCAGCCCCAGCATTTT
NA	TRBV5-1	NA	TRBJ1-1	CASSLGVNTEAFF	TGCGCCAGCAGCTTGGGAGTGAACACTGAAGCTTTCTTT
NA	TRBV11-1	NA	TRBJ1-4	CASSMTILGEKLFF	TGTGCCAGCAGTATGACGATCCTAGGTGAAAAACTGTTTTTT
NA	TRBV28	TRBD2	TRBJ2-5	CASGQQPGLAGEWGETQYF	TGTGCCAGCGGTCAACAGCCGGGACTAGCGGGGGAATGGGGAGAGACCCAGTACTTC
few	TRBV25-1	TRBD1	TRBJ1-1	CASRTDRVGGNGEAFF	TGTGCCAGCAGGACTGACAGGGTAGGGGGAAACGGTGAAGCTTTCTTT
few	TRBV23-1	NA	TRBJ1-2	CASSLSRTASDYGYTF	TGCGCCAGCAGTCTTAGTAGGACAGCGTCCGACTATGGCTACACCTTC